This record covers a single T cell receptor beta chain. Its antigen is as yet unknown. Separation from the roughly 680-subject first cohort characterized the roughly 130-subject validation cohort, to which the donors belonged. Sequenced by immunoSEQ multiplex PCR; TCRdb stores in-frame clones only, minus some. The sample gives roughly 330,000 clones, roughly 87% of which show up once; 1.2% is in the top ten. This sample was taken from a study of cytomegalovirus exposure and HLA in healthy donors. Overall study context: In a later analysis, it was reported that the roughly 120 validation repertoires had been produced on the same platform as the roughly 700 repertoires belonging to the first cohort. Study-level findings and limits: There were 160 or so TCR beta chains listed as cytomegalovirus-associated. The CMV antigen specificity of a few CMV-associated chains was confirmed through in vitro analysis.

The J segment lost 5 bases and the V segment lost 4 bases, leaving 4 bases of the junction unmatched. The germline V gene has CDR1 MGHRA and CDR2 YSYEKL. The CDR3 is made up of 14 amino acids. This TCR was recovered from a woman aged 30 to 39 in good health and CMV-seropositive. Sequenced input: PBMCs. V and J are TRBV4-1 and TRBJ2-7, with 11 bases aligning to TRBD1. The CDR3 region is CASSLDRGQDEQYF. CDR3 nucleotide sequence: TGCGCCAGCAGCCTGGACAGGGGGCAAGACGAGCAGTACTTC.